Listed below are T cell receptor beta chains from one sample, sequenced in a study of blood T cells in healthy people across ages. A single record per CDR3 protein comes from TCRdb applying MiXCR to the 5' RACE reads. The sample shows 270,000 or so distinct CDR3 sequences, 27% of them seen only once. The sample consisted of blood. These receptors all stem from a woman in her sixties or seventies in good health. Each CDR3 is given with its conserved first and last residue. Each record gives: J gene, D gene, V gene, clone size, CDR3 protein, CDR3 DNA. D genes are given only for firm matches. Rows may omit the clone size; those that give it use once, few, many or a size class.

J gene: TRBJ2-4; D gene: TRBD1; V gene: TRBV20-1; clone size: many; CDR3 protein: CSAGGGTGVNIQYF; CDR3 DNA: TGCAGTGCTGGAGGGGGGACAGGGGTAAACATTCAGTACTTC
J gene: TRBJ2-3; D gene: .; V gene: TRBV29-1; clone size: .; CDR3 protein: CSVEGNTGFGTDTQYF; CDR3 DNA: TGCAGCGTTGAAGGTAATACGGGTTTCGGCACAGATACGCAGTATTTT
J gene: TRBJ1-1; D gene: .; V gene: TRBV5-1; clone size: .; CDR3 protein: CASSLGVGIRVNTEAFF; CDR3 DNA: TGCGCCAGCAGCTTGGGGGTCGGAATTAGGGTGAACACTGAAGCTTTCTTT
J gene: TRBJ1-5; D gene: .; V gene: TRBV6-2/TRBV6-3; clone size: .; CDR3 protein: CASSYRLFGLEGKGYQPQHF; CDR3 DNA: TGTGCCAGCAGTTATCGTCTGTTCGGGCTTGAGGGGAAAGGTTATCAGCCCCAGCATTTT
J gene: TRBJ1-1; D gene: .; V gene: TRBV19; clone size: .; CDR3 protein: CATRGRWEAFF; CDR3 DNA: TGTGCCACCCGAGGGCGGTGGGAAGCTTTCTTT
J gene: TRBJ1-6; D gene: TRBD1; V gene: TRBV5-1; clone size: few; CDR3 protein: CASSVGGTGDSPLHF; CDR3 DNA: TGCGCCAGCAGCGTGGGGGGGACAGGGGATTCACCCCTCCACTTT
J gene: TRBJ2-5; D gene: .; V gene: TRBV7-9; clone size: .; CDR3 protein: CASSLGAIKETQYF; CDR3 DNA: TGTGCCAGCAGCTTAGGGGCCATTAAAGAGACCCAGTACTTC
J gene: TRBJ2-7; D gene: .; V gene: TRBV21-1; clone size: few; CDR3 protein: CASSKASGSSYEQYF; CDR3 DNA: TGTGCCAGCAGCAAAGCTAGCGGGAGCTCCTACGAGCAGTACTTC
J gene: TRBJ1-4; D gene: .; V gene: TRBV20-1; clone size: few; CDR3 protein: CSARQNNEKLFF; CDR3 DNA: TGCAGTGCTAGGCAGAATAATGAAAAACTGTTTTTT
J gene: TRBJ2-1; D gene: .; V gene: TRBV7-3; clone size: few; CDR3 protein: CASSLSQGNEQFF; CDR3 DNA: TGTGCCAGCAGCTTATCACAGGGCAATGAGCAGTTCTTC
J gene: TRBJ2-2; D gene: .; V gene: TRBV18; clone size: few; CDR3 protein: CASSPTSPGDTGELFF; CDR3 DNA: TGTGCCAGCTCACCAACTTCACCAGGCGACACCGGGGAGCTGTTTTTT
J gene: TRBJ2-2; D gene: TRBD2; V gene: TRBV2; clone size: .; CDR3 protein: CASMREYKGTGELFF; CDR3 DNA: TGTGCCAGCATGCGGGAGTATAAGGGCACCGGGGAGCTGTTTTTT
J gene: TRBJ2-2; D gene: TRBD2; V gene: TRBV25-1; clone size: .; CDR3 protein: CASSGASGRSGELFF; CDR3 DNA: TGTGCCAGCAGTGGAGCTAGCGGGAGGTCCGGGGAGCTGTTTTTT